Following are 7 T cell receptor beta chains from one sample sequenced in a study of shared clonotypes between healthy human individuals (dated by TCRdb to the early 2020s). CD8 naive samples were obtained by positive selection for CCR7 among CD45RO-negative cells, yielding a CD45RA+CCR7+ population from which TemRA cells were excluded. The library was prepared using the immunoSEQ multiplex PCR assay. This is the immuneACCESS table as TCRdb keeps it, with only in-frame sequences that have V and J called. A part of the clones is gone; compared with another copy, unresolved V genes explain less than half, and the rest is unexplained. This sample lists around 2.1 million clones; 93% were detected once. The ten most abundant clones make up 1.7% of the sample. The sequenced material came from naive CD8+ T cells from PBMCs. In the paper's terms, the cell subset or site label means: CD45RA+CCR7+. These TCRs come from a man in his late teens or twenties in good health. Some clones in this sample may be carry-over from other donors' samples.

The genes are TRBV28 and TRBJ2-1, with a weak D call TRBD1 (6 bases). CDR3 size: 13 residues. Per the germline V gene, CDR1 is MDHEN and CDR2 is SYDVKM. The germline V and J ends were trimmed by 7 bases and 5 bases, with 12 bases remaining between them. The CDR3 DNA reads TGTGCCAGCACCCTGGACAGTGACAATGAGCAGTTCTTC. This translates into CASTLDSDNEQFF. Full variable domain (remainder filled in from reference TRBV28 and TRBJ2-1): DVKVTQSSRYLVKRTGEKVFLECVQDMDHENMFWYRQDPGLGLRLIYFSYDVKMKEKGDIPEGYSVSREKKERFSLILESASTNQTSMYLCASTLDSDNEQFFGPGTRLTVL.

This clone was counted a single time. The chain couples TRBV4-2 to TRBJ2-7; no clear D. The ends were cut back, 1 base at V and 3 bases at J, with 7 bases in the middle. Germline V CDR1 and CDR2: LGHNA, YNFKEQ. CDR3 length: 13 amino acids. CDR3 loop: CASSQGVLYEQYF. Here the CDR3 DNA reads TGTGCCAGCAGCCAAGGAGTTCTCTACGAGCAGTACTTC.

This sequence joins TRBV7-9 and TRBJ2-2; D not resolved. This CDR3 contains 14 residues. Germline V lookup: CDR1 SEHNR, CDR2 FQNEAQ (reference sequence). The V end was cut by 1 base, the J end by 4 bases, with 7 bases between. The CDR3: CASSLDGVTGELFF. The DNA of the CDR3 is TGTGCCAGCAGCTTAGATGGGGTCACCGGGGAGCTGTTTTTT.

Worth noting for this clone: The same CDR3 arises from other DNA sequences in this sample as well. The V call is TRBV6-6, the J call TRBJ1-2; 7 bases agree with TRBD1. This CDR3 has 13 residues. CDR1 and CDR2 from the germline V gene are MNHNY and SVGAGI (reference sequence). The V gene end was trimmed by 2 bases and the J gene end by 7 bases; junction bases not matched to a gene: 4. This CDR3 is CASSYGAGGGYTF. CDR3 bases: TGTGCCAGCAGTTACGGGGCAGGGGGTGGCTACACCTTC.

The rearrangement uses TRBV28 and TRBJ2-7; D is undetermined. This CDR3 spans 16 amino acids. Germline values: CDR1 MDHEN, CDR2 SYDVKM. V was cut by 4 bases and J by 7 bases, with 23 bases left in between. Written as DNA, the CDR3 is TGTGCCAGCAGTTCCACCAGACTCCGTGGGTCTAGAGAGCAGTACTTC. Translation: CASSSTRLRGSREQYF.

This rearrangement joins TRBV19 to TRBJ1-1, with D perhaps TRBD1 (5 bases). CDR3 length: 13 amino acids. Germline CDR1 LNHDA, CDR2 SQIVND (reference sequence). The ends were cut back, 5 bases at V and 10 bases at J, with 17 bases in the middle. CDR3 amino acids: CASSPWDRVVAFF. In DNA form, the CDR3 reads TGTGCCAGTAGTCCCTGGGACCGCGTAGTAGCTTTCTTT.

The genes are TRBV7-9 and TRBJ1-2; D call uncertain. This CDR3 is 14 amino acids long. CDR1 and CDR2 from the germline V gene are SEHNR and FQNEAQ (reference sequence). V was pared by 2 bases and J by 4 bases, with 11 bases between. The DNA of the CDR3 is TGTGCCAGCAGCTTAACGGCAGGTACCTATGGCTACACCTTC. Residues: CASSLTAGTYGYTF.